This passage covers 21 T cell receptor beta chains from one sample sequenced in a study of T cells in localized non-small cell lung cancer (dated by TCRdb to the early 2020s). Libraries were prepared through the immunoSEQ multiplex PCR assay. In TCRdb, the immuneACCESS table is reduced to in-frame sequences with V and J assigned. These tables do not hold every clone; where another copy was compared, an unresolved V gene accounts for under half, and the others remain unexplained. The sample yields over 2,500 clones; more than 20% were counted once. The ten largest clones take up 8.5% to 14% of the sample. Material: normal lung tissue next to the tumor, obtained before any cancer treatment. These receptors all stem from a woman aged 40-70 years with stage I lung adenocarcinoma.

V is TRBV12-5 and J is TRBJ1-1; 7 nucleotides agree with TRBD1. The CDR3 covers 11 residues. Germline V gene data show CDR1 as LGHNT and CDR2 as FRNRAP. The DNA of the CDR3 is TGTGCCACCCAGGGGGGGATTGAAGCTTTCTTT. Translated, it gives CATQGGIEAFF.

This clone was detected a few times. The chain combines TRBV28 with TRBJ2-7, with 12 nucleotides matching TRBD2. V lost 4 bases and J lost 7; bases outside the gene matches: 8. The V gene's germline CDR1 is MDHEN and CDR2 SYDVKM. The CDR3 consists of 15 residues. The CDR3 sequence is CASSSRTSGIGEQYF. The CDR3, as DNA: TGTGCCAGCAGTTCCCGGACTAGCGGGATAGGGGAGCAGTACTTC.

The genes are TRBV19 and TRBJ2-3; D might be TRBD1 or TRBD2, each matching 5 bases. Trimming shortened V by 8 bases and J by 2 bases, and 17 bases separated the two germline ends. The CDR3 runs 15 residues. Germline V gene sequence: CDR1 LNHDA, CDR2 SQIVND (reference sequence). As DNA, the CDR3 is TGTGCCAGTGCTGAGCCGGGACCCGACACAGATACGCAGTATTTT. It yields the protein CASAEPGPDTDTQYF. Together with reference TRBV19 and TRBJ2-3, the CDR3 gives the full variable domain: DGGITQSPKYLFRKEGQNVTLSCEQNLNHDAMYWYRQDPGQGLRLIYYSQIVNDFQKGDIAEGYSVSREKKESFPLTVTSAQKNPTAFYLCASAEPGPDTDTQYFGPGTRLTVL.

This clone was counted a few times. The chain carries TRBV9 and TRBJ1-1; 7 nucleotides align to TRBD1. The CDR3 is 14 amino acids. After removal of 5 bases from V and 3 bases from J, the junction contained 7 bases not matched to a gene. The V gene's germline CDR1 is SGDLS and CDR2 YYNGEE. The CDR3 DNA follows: TGTGCCAGCAGACGGGACAGTCGCCACACTGAAGCTTTCTTT. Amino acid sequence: CASRRDSRHTEAFF. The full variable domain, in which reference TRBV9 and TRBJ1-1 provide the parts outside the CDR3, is DSGVTQTPKHLITATGQRVTLRCSPRSGDLSVYWYQQSLDQGLQFLIQYYNGEERAKGNILERFSAQQFPDLHSELNLSSLELGDSALYFCASRRDSRHTEAFFGQGTRLTVV.

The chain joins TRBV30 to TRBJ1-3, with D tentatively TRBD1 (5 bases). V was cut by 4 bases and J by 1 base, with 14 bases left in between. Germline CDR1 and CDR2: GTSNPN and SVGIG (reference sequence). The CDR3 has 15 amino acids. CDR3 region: CAWMAGWNSGNTIYF. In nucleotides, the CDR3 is TGTGCCTGGATGGCAGGGTGGAATTCTGGAAACACCATATATTTT.

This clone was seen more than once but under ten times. The chain's CDR3 is CASSQALSSSNTEAFF. The CDR3 DNA is TGCGCCAGCAGCCAAGCCTTAAGTAGTTCGAACACTGAAGCTTTCTTT. The gene calls are TRBV4-1 and TRBJ1-1, with D unclear. From germline, CDR1 is MGHRA and CDR2 YSYEKL. This CDR3 is 16 amino acids long. V was trimmed by 1 base and J by 1 base, leaving 13 bases between them.

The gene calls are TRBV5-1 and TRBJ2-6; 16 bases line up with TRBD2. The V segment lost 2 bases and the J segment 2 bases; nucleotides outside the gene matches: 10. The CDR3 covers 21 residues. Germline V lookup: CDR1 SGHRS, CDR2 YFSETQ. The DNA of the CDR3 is TGCGCCAGCAGCTTAGGGAACACGGGACTAGCGGGAGGGCCTGGGGCCAACGTCCTGACTTTC. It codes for CASSLGNTGLAGGPGANVLTF.

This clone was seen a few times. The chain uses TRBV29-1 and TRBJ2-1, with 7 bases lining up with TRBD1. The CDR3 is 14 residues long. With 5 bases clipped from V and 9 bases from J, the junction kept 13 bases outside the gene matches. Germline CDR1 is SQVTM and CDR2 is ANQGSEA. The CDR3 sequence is CSVSRDSEVSEQFF. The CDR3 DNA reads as TGCAGCGTTAGCCGGGACAGTGAGGTCAGTGAGCAGTTCTTC.

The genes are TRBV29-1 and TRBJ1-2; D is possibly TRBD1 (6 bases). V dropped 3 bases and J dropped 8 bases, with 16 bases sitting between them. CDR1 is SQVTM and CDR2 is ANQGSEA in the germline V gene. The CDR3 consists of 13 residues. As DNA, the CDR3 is TGCAGCGTTGACCTGGGGGCCCCGGGGGGCTACACCTTC. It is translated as CSVDLGAPGGYTF.

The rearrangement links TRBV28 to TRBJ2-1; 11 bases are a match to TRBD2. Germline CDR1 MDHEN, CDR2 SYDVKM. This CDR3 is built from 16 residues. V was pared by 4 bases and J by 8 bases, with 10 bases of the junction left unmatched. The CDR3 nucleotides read TGTGCCAGCAGTTCGCCCACTAGCGGGAGTCGTTATGAGCAGTTCTTC. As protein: CASSSPTSGSRYEQFF.

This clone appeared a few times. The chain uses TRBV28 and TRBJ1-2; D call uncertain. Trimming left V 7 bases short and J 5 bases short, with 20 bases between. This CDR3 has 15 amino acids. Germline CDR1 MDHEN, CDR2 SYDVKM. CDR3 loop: CASTSLITGSYGYTF. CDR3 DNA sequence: TGTGCCAGCACCTCGTTGATAACCGGGAGTTATGGCTACACCTTC.

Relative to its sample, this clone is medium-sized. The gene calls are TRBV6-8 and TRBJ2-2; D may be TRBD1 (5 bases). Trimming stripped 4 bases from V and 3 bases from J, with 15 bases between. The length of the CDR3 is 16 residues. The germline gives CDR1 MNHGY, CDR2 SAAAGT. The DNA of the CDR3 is TGTGCCAGCAGTTCACCCTCCAGGGAAGACACCGGGGAGCTGTTTTTT. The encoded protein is CASSSPSREDTGELFF.

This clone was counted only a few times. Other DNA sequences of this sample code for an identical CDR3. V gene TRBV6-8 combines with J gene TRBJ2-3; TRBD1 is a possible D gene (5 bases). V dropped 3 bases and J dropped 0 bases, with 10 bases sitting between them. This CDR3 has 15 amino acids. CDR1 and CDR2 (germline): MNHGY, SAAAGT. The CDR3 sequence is CASSYQGQSTDTQYF. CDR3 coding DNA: TGTGCCAGCAGTTATCAGGGCCAAAGCACAGATACGCAGTATTTT.

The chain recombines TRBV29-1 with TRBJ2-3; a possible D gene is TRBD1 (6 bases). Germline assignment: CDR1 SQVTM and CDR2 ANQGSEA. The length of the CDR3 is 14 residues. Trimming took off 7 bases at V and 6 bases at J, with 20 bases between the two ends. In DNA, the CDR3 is TGCAGCGCTAGCCGGGACACGGGGTATGATACGCAGTATTTT. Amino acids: CSASRDTGYDTQYF.

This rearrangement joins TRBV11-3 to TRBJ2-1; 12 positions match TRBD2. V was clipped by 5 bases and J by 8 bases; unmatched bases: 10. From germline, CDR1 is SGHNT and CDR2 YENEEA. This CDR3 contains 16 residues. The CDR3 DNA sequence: TGTGCCAGCAGCCCGACCGGGACTAGCGGGTCGTATGAGCAGTTCTTC. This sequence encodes CASSPTGTSGSYEQFF.

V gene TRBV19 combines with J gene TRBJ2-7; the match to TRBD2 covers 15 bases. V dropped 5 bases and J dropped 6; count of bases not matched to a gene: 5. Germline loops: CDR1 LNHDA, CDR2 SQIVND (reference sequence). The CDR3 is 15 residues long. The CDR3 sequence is CASSLGLAGGLEQYF. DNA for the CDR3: TGTGCCAGTAGTTTGGGACTAGCGGGAGGTCTCGAGCAGTACTTC.

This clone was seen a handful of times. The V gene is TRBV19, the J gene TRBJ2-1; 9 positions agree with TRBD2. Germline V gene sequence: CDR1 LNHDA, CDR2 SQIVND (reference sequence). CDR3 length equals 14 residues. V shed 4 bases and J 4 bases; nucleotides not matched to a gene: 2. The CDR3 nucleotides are TGTGCCAGTAGTAGGCTAGCGGGATACAATGAGCAGTTCTTC. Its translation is CASSRLAGYNEQFF.

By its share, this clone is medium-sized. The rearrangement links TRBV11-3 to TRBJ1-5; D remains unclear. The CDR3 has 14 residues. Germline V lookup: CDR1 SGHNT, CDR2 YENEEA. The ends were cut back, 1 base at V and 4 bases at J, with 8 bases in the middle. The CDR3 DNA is TGTGCCAGCAGCTTAGGGATGGGGAATCAGCCCCAGCATTTT. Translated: CASSLGMGNQPQHF.

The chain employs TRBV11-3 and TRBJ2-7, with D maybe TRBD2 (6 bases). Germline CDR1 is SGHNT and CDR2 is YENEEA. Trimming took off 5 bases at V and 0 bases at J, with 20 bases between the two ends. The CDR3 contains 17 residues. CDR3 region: CASSPGRWGENSYEQYF. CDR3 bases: TGTGCCAGCAGCCCAGGGCGATGGGGGGAGAACTCCTACGAGCAGTACTTC.

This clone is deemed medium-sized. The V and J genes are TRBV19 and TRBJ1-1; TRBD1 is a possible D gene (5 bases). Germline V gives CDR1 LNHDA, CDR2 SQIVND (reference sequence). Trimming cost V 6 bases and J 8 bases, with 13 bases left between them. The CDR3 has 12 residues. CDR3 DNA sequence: TGTGCCAGTAGCCATTCGACAGACGAAGCTTTCTTT. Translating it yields CASSHSTDEAFF.

For the CDR3, the DNA is TGTGCCATCAATGGGGGGCGCGGGAATGAGCAGTTCTTC. Translated: CAINGGRGNEQFF. This sequence joins TRBV10-3 and TRBJ2-1; either TRBD1 or TRBD2 may supply D (6 bases each). The CDR3 is made up of 13 amino acids. Trimming left V 7 bases short and J 7 bases short, with 14 bases between. Germline V gives CDR1 ENHRY, CDR2 SYGVKD.